This TCR beta chain came from a study of response to subunit inactivated influenza vaccine. TCRdb reprocessed the RT-PCR reads with MiXCR, giving one entry per CDR3 protein. The sample contains about 800,000 distinct CDR3 sequences, around 21% of which appear only once. This clonotype was detected only a few times. The antigen is not known. Findings and caveats of the study: Each seasonal flu vaccination may recruit only limited new T cells, authors suggested.

The CDR3 has 15 residues. Trimming took 2 bases from V and 6 from J, leaving 14 bases between them. Germline CDR1 SGDLS, CDR2 YYNGEE. V gene TRBV9 combines with J gene TRBJ2-2; maybe TRBD2 (6 bases). This specimen consisted of PBMCs from blood, obtained roughly 5 days after vaccination. The clonotype comes from a man between 50 and 59 years old who received an inactivated influenza vaccine. CDR3 amino acids: CASSVARGGSGELFF. CDR3 in DNA: TGTGCCAGCAGCGTTGCCCGAGGAGGGTCCGGGGAGCTGTTTTTT.